This T cell receptor beta chain was sequenced during a study of Graves' ophthalmopathy and Graves' hyperthyroidism. Stable hyperthyroidism referred to disease that showed no ophthalmopathy within 18 months of follow-up. Among the exclusions were patients with other autoimmune diseases, uncontrolled infections, pregnancy or lactation. The study amplified TCR beta CDR3 regions using RNA transcripts. The first round was an RT-PCR with HTBI primers, and the second round was a multiplex PCR. A single record per CDR3 protein comes from TCRdb applying MiXCR to the multiplex PCR reads. This sample has about 370,000 distinct CDR3 sequences, with 17% found just once. This clonotype was found many times. As yet, its antigen is unknown. Germline V gene sequence: CDR1 GTSNPN, CDR2 SVGIG (reference sequence). V lost 0 bases and J 3 bases, leaving 6 bases between the germline ends. This CDR3 has 12 residues. Study outcomes and limitations: Discrimination between ophthalmopathy and stable hyperthyroidism by a 13-signature model showed 87.88% sensitivity and 70% to 82% specificity.

The V and J genes are TRBV30 and TRBJ2-7; no definite D call. Source material: peripheral blood. This clonotype was obtained from an adult woman with stable Graves' hyperthyroidism. The CDR3: CAWSVMSYEQYF. The CDR3, as DNA: TGTGCCTGGAGTGTTATGAGCTACGAGCAGTACTTC.